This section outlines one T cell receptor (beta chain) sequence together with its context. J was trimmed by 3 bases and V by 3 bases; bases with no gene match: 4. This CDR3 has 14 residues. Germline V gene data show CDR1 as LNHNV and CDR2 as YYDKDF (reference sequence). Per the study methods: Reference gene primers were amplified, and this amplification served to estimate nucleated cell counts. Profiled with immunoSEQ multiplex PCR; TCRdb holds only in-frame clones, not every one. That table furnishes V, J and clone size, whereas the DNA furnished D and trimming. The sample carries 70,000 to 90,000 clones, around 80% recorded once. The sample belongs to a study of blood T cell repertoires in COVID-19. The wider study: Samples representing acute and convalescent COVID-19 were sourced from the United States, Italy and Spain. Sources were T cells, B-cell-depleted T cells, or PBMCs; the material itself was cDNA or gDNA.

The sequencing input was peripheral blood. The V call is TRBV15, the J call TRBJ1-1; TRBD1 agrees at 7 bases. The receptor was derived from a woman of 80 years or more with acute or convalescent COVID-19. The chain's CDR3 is CATSRDRWDTEAFF. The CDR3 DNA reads TGTGCCACCAGCAGGGACAGGTGGGACACTGAAGCTTTCTTT. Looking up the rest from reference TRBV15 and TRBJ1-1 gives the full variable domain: DAMVIQNPRYQVTQFGKPVTLSCSQTLNHNVMYWYQQKSSQAPKLLFHYYDKDFNNEADTPDNFQSRRPNTSFCFLDIRSPGLGDTAMYLCATSRDRWDTEAFFGQGTRLTVV.